A selection of T cell receptor beta chains follows, all from one sample in a study of T cell repertoires in cytomegalovirus infection. MiXCR, run by TCRdb on the reads, gives a single entry per CDR3 protein. The sample lists 200,000 to 250,000 distinct CDR3 sequences, about 40% seen once, with approximately 59% in the top ten. These receptors' targets are unknown. The source material was CD8+ T cells from cultured PBMCs, sampled from culture after CMV antigen stimulation. The receptors originated from a human donor in good health (CMV status not recorded). Some clones in this sample may be carry-over from other donors' samples. CDR3s include the opening cysteine and the closing phenylalanine or tryptophan. The D gene is left open where the match is weak. Only part of the rows carry a size: once, few, many, or a class if the clone is expanded.

TRBV28	TRBJ2-3	TRBD2	few	CASSLGEGGDTQYF	TGTGCCAGCAGTTTGGGGGAGGGAGGAGATACGCAGTATTTT
TRBV4-1	TRBJ2-7	NA	NA	CASSQDLAETYEQYF	TGCGCCAGCAGCCAAGATCTGGCTGAGACCTACGAGCAGTACTTC
TRBV7-3	TRBJ1-2	NA	NA	CASSEKGHANYGYTF	TGTGCCAGCAGCGAGAAAGGACATGCTAACTATGGCTACACCTTC
TRBV7-3	TRBJ1-1	NA	few	CASSLQGLDTEAFF	TGTGCCAGCAGCCTACAAGGGTTGGACACTGAAGCTTTCTTT
TRBV7-6	TRBJ2-1	TRBD2	NA	CASSFLLAGSSYNEQFF	TGTGCCAGCAGCTTTCTTCTAGCGGGAAGCTCCTACAATGAGCAGTTCTTC
TRBV19	TRBJ2-7	NA	few	CASSGPGQRSSYEQYF	TGTGCCAGTAGTGGTCCCGGACAGCGAAGCTCCTACGAGCAGTACTTC
TRBV18	TRBJ2-1	NA	few	CASSPGLVVGNEQFF	TGTGCCAGCTCACCAGGTCTCGTCGTGGGAAATGAGCAGTTCTTC
TRBV4-3	TRBJ2-1	TRBD2	NA	CASSQDPRGDNEQFF	TGCGCCAGCAGCCAAGACCCCCGGGGGGACAATGAGCAGTTCTTC
TRBV19	TRBJ2-1	NA	many	CATSFNNEQFF	TGTGCCACCTCTTTTAACAATGAGCAGTTCTTC
TRBV12-5	TRBJ2-1	TRBD2	few	CATGLAGVNEQFF	TGTGCTACCGGACTAGCGGGGGTAAATGAGCAGTTCTTC
TRBV13	TRBJ1-1	NA	few	CASSEGLKNTEAFF	TGCGCCAGCAGCGAGGGACTGAAGAACACTGAAGCTTTCTTT
TRBV7-8	TRBJ2-7	TRBD1	NA	CASSLSGTGGEQYF	TGTGCCAGCAGCTTATCCGGGACAGGGGGCGAGCAGTACTTC
TRBV7-6	TRBJ1-6	NA	NA	CASTGTDNSPLHF	TGTGCCAGCACCGGGACGGATAATTCACCCCTCCACTTT
TRBV11-2	TRBJ2-1	TRBD2	few	CASSLGRLADEQFF	TGTGCCAGCAGCTTAGGTCGACTAGCCGATGAGCAGTTCTTC
TRBV7-4	TRBJ1-5	TRBD1	NA	CARSWGTEPNQPQHF	TGTGCCAGAAGCTGGGGGACAGAGCCTAATCAGCCCCAGCATTTT
TRBV7-6	TRBJ2-7	TRBD1	NA	CASSLGTGVSYEQYF	TGTGCCAGCAGCTTGGGGACAGGAGTCTCCTACGAGCAGTACTTC
TRBV7-9	TRBJ2-1	NA	few	CASRGVLPDPNEQFF	TGTGCCAGCAGAGGGGTCCTCCCCGACCCGAATGAGCAGTTCTTC
TRBV4-1	TRBJ2-7	TRBD1	few	CASSPGDRGEQYF	TGCGCCAGCAGCCCCGGGGACAGGGGCGAGCAGTACTTC
TRBV7-3	TRBJ2-7	NA	NA	CASSPDNRYEQYF	TGTGCCAGCAGTCCTGACAACCGGTACGAGCAGTACTTC
TRBV6-6	TRBJ2-1	NA	few	CATSREVNEQFF	TGTGCCACCAGCCGAGAGGTCAATGAGCAGTTCTTC
TRBV10-3	TRBJ1-3	NA	NA	CATERRWDDGNTIYF	TGTGCCACCGAGAGGCGGTGGGATGATGGAAACACCATATATTTT
TRBV10-3	TRBJ2-1	TRBD2	once	CAISESTSGSYNEQFF	TGTGCCATCAGTGAATCTACTAGCGGGAGTTACAATGAGCAGTTCTTC
TRBV18	TRBJ2-1	TRBD2	once	CASSPGGGPLYNEQFF	TGTGCCAGCTCACCAGGCGGGGGACCCCTCTACAATGAGCAGTTCTTC
TRBV6-1	TRBJ2-1	NA	many	CASSETLVGALGDDEQFF	TGTGCCAGCAGTGAAACCCTAGTGGGAGCACTCGGTGACGATGAGCAGTTCTTC
TRBV6-5	TRBJ1-2	NA	NA	CASSGDTTYGYTF	TGTGCCAGCAGCGGGGACACCACCTATGGCTACACCTTC
TRBV27	TRBJ2-7	NA	NA	CASSLSLTFPPSYEQYF	TGTGCCAGCAGTTTAAGTCTCACTTTTCCGCCCTCCTACGAGCAGTACTTC
TRBV7-9	TRBJ2-3	TRBD2	NA	CASSLGTSGRITDTQYF	TGTGCCAGCAGCCTGGGGACTAGCGGGAGGATCACAGATACGCAGTATTTT
TRBV4-3	TRBJ2-3	TRBD2	NA	CASSQKSTSGPFWDTQYF	TGCGCCAGCAGCCAAAAATCCACTAGCGGGCCGTTCTGGGATACGCAGTATTTT
TRBV7-9	TRBJ2-1	NA	NA	CASSSRFEQFF	TGTGCCAGCAGCTCAAGATTTGAGCAGTTCTTC
TRBV6-5	TRBJ2-3	NA	few	CASSYEETIPPDTQYF	TGTGCCAGCAGTTATGAGGAGACTATCCCCCCAGATACGCAGTATTTT
TRBV7-9	TRBJ2-7	NA	many	CASSPDSSYEQYF	TGTGCCAGCAGCCCCGACAGCTCCTACGAGCAGTACTTC